A single sample gave rise to the 4 T cell receptor beta chains below, sequenced in a study of blood T cell repertoires in COVID-19. Produced via immunoSEQ multiplex PCR; TCRdb's table is partial and in-frame only. The sample comprises around 85,000 clones, 87% of which are singletons, and 5% to 5.5% rests with the top ten. Source material: peripheral blood. These TCRs come from a man aged 60-69 years with acute or convalescent COVID-19.

V gene TRBV30 combines with J gene TRBJ1-5; 10 bases match TRBD1. The CDR3 covers 14 residues. Unmatched junction bases numbered 7, after V lost 5 bases and J lost 6 bases. The germline CDR1 and CDR2 sequences are GTSNPN and SVGIG (reference sequence). The CDR3 protein is CAWARDRGGQPQHF. CDR3 nucleotides: TGTGCCTGGGCCAGGGACAGGGGAGGTCAGCCCCAGCATTTT.

The chain uses TRBV7-2 and TRBJ2-7; D is unclear. CDR1 and CDR2 from the germline V gene are SGHTA and FQGNSA. This CDR3 spans 15 amino acids. The V end was cut by 1 base, the J end by 0 bases, with 10 bases between. CDR3 DNA: TGTGCCAGCAGCTTAGATCCCAGAATCTCCTACGAGCAGTACTTC. It is translated as CASSLDPRISYEQYF. The variable domain in full, with the rest retrieved from reference TRBV7-2 and TRBJ2-7, is GAGVSQSPSNKVTEKGKDVELRCDPISGHTALYWYRQSLGQGLEFLIYFQGNSAPDKSGLPSDRFSAERTGGSVSTLTIQRTQQEDSAVYLCASSLDPRISYEQYFGPGTRLTVT.

V and J are TRBV7-9 and TRBJ2-1; a possible D gene is TRBD2 (5 bases). Trimming stripped 6 bases from V and 7 bases from J, with 16 bases between. Germline assignment: CDR1 SEHNR and CDR2 FQNEAQ (reference sequence). The CDR3 contains 14 residues. The CDR3 is CASSLSIGENEQFF. CDR3 bases: TGTGCCAGCAGTTTGTCGATTGGGGAGAATGAGCAGTTCTTC.

V is TRBV6-1 and J is TRBJ1-1, with D hard to call. Germline values: CDR1 MNHNS, CDR2 SASEGT. Trimming removed 3 bases from V and 1 base from J, with 12 bases in between. The CDR3 spans 15 residues. Written as DNA, the CDR3 is TGTGCCAGCAGTGAGGGAGGGATGGGGAACACTGAAGCTTTCTTT. The encoded protein is CASSEGGMGNTEAFF.